This paragraph reports one T cell receptor (beta chain). What it recognizes is unknown. Trimming cost V 5 bases and J 13 bases, with 12 bases left between them. CDR1 DFQATT and CDR2 SNEGSKA come from the germline V gene (reference sequence). The CDR3 runs to 10 residues. One entry per CDR3 protein, called by TCRdb with MiXCR from the reads. Seen here are 250,000 to 350,000 distinct CDR3 sequences, roughly 24% observed once, and the top ten hold approximately 15%. This entry belongs to a study of T cell repertoires in cytomegalovirus infection. Across the study: CMV infection and matching HLA type were both indicated by public TCR beta signatures. Findings and limits, study-wide: Ex vivo responses were dominated by HLA-C-restricted CMV-specific TCR beta clonotypes. Frequencies of public TCR beta families were cumulated, and this identified carriers of CMV plus the relevant HLA.

Sequencing was carried out using PBMCs. This sequence was found in a human donor in good health (CMV status not recorded). Some clones in this sample may be carry-over from other donors' samples. This sequence joins TRBV20-1 and TRBJ2-1, with D perhaps TRBD2 (6 bases). The CDR3 region has the DNA TGCAGTGCTGTTCTAGCGTTACAGTTCTTC. Protein sequence: CSAVLALQFF.